This TCR beta chain was captured in a study of blood T cell repertoires in COVID-19 (dated by TCRdb to the early 2020s). With respect to the entire study: Collaborator samples came from the United States, Italy and Spain and covered acute and convalescent phases of COVID-19. The prospective study material was composed of cDNA or gDNA derived from T cells, B-cell-depleted T cells, or PBMCs. Deeply sampled blood TCRbeta repertoires from subjects exposed to, actively infected with, or recovered from COVID-19 were included in the dataset. A freely available public database, intended as a resource for researchers studying the immune response to SARS-CoV-2, is where the repertoires were released. Samples came from the ongoing ImmuneRACE study (first 160 participants) plus 1,254 subjects from 6 global collaborators. The sample metadata nearly always contained a de-identified subject ID, COVID-19 status, age in years and sex. Where HLA class I and class II types were available, the types were taken from metadata supplied by the sample provider, not from assay-based typing.

Enrolling through a virtual design, the prospective study's participants ranged in age from roughly 18 to 89 years and lived across more than 20 United States geographic areas. In the prospective study, participants were assigned to cohorts based on the clinical history participants reported in a screening survey and a study questionnaire. Each participant in the prospective study had whole blood, serum and a nasopharyngeal or oropharyngeal swab collected by mobile phlebotomists. Prospective study participants could optionally give additional blood draws and questionnaires over an approximately 2-month period. Before DNA extraction, blood samples from the prospective study were shipped at room temperature or frozen. The immunoSEQ Assay, a bias-controlled multiplex PCR, was used to amplify TCRbeta CDR3 regions from genomic DNA. Per the original workflow: The number of nucleated cells in each sample was estimated from the amplification of reference gene primers within the assay. To quantify the absolute abundance of each unique TCRbeta CDR3 rearrangement, sequence reads were collapsed and filtered. For each sample, productive Simpson clonality was calculated by taking the square root of Simpson's diversity index across productive rearrangements. TCRdb provides this immuneACCESS table in a form limited to in-frame rearrangements. Some clones are lacking; in checked studies, under half of them reflect an unresolved V gene, and why the rest are absent is not known. V and J calls and clone size are copied from that table; D and trimming were computed from the DNA. The sample includes about 270,000 clones, with 65% to 90% observed a single time. Clones ranked in the top ten supply around 9.8% of the sample.

CDR1 SGDLS and CDR2 YYNGEE are derived from the germline V gene. For this chain, trimming is 4 bases at the V end and 2 bases at the J end, and the number of junction bases without a gene match is 3. From the cysteine up to the phenylalanine, the CDR3 has a length of 14 residues. The sequence is cut down to CDR3 DNA, 42 bases in frame from base 1. Regarding this clone: No cognate antigen has been identified for it. Base qualities are not provided; no much larger clone lies one nucleotide away.

What the authors observed across the whole study: Clinical and demographic metadata were provided uncurated, with the amount varying by source and participant.

Material: PBMCs or T cells enriched from blood (not recorded which). Recombination connected TRBV9 to TRBJ1-5, with 7 bases aligning to TRBD1. This clonotype originated in a woman aged 50 to 60 with acute COVID-19. The nucleotides are TGTGCCAGCAGCTCGACAGGGCGCAATCAGCCCCAGCATTTT. Protein translation: CASSSTGRNQPQHF.